The 8 T cell receptor beta chains below come from one sample, sequenced in a study of prognosis after radiotherapy for stage I lung cancer. CDR3 of TCR beta was amplified from genomic DNA via a two-round multiplex PCR. Gene-specific primers for each TRBV and TRBJ gene drove first-round PCR. TCRdb recomputed calls from the multiplex PCR reads with MiXCR, one row per CDR3 protein. The sample has about 12,000 distinct CDR3 sequences, nearly 55% seen once; the top ten hold about 20%. Here the sequenced sample was PBMCs, taken before or after stereotactic body radiation therapy (not recorded which). Every receptor here comes from a donor over 45 with non-small cell lung cancer.

V and J are TRBV5-4 and TRBJ2-7; 7 nucleotides match TRBD1. Germline V gene lookup returns CDR1 SGHNT and CDR2 YYREEE (reference sequence). This CDR3 is built from 15 residues. V lost 2 bases to trimming and J lost 2 bases; unmatched junction nucleotides: 7. CDR3 nucleotide sequence: TGTGCCAGCAGCTTCCGGGACAGCGGTCCCTACGAGCAGTACTTC. Translated, it gives CASSFRDSGPYEQYF.

A note on this clonotype: Possible read error: a much larger clone is one base away. V gene TRBV5-4 combines with J gene TRBJ1-4; 7 bases are shared with TRBD1. The CDR3 covers 16 residues. From germline, CDR1 is SGHNT and CDR2 YYREEE (reference sequence). This CDR3 is CVSSSKAGGSNEKLFF. The CDR3, as DNA: TGTGTCAGCAGCTCTAAAGCAGGGGGGAGTAATGAAAAACTGTTTTTT.

The J gene is TRBJ2-3, the V gene TRBV5-1, with 7 nucleotides matching TRBD1. The length of the CDR3 is 15 residues. Trimming took 3 bases from V and 3 from J; bases not matched to a gene: 7. The germline V gene encodes CDR1 SGHRS and CDR2 YFSETQ. CDR3 DNA sequence: TGCGCCAGCAGCTATAACAGGGGAACGACAGATACGCAGTATTTT. This encodes CASSYNRGTTDTQYF.

This clonotype has a handful of counts. A much bigger clone sits one base away, suggesting this may be a read error. The J gene is TRBJ2-1, the V gene TRBV4-1; maybe TRBD2 (5 bases). V gave up 3 bases and J gave up 4 bases, with 13 bases separating them. Looked up from germline, CDR1 is MGHRA and CDR2 is YSYEKL. This CDR3 region has 15 residues. This CDR3 is CASSQMDSRYNEQFF. CDR3 nucleotides: TGCGCCAGCAGCCAGATGGACTCCAGATACAATGAGCAGTTCTTC.

By its share, this clonotype is medium-sized (0.01 to 0.1%). V usage is TRBV7-8 and J usage is TRBJ2-1; a possible D gene is TRBD2 (5 bases). The CDR3 covers 15 residues. V was trimmed by 1 base and J by 2 bases, leaving 9 bases between them. The germline V gene has CDR1 SGHVS and CDR2 FQNEAQ. The CDR3 DNA is TGTGCCAGCAGCTTAGTACTAGACGCCTACAATGAGCAGTTCTTC. Its translation is CASSLVLDAYNEQFF. The full variable domain, in which reference TRBV7-8 and TRBJ2-1 provide the parts outside the CDR3, is GAGVSQSPRYKVAKRGQDVALRCDPISGHVSLFWYQQALGQGPEFLTYFQNEAQLDKSGLPSDRFFAERPEGSVSTLKIQRTQQEDSAVYLCASSLVLDAYNEQFFGPGTRLTVL.

This clonotype has more than one count but fewer than ten. The chain has TRBV12-3 or TRBV12-4 and TRBJ2-1; 8 bases align to TRBD2. Losses at the gene ends were 5 bases for V and 3 bases for J; bases not matched to a gene: 6. This CDR3 comprises 15 residues. CDR3 in DNA: TGTGCCAGCAGTCGAGCGCGGGGGGACTACAATGAGCAGTTCTTC. Amino acid sequence: CASSRARGDYNEQFF.

Concerning this clonotype: Relative to the germline gene, one junction end is altered; a read error may explain this. The rearrangement uses TRBV11-1 and TRBJ2-2; 8 positions match TRBD1. Germline V gene sequence: CDR1 SGHAT, CDR2 FQDESV (reference sequence). The CDR3 totals 15 residues. Written as DNA, the CDR3 is TGTGCCAGCCGACCGAGGGACAGGAACACCGGGGAGCCGTTTTTT. As protein: CASRPRDRNTGEPFF.

This chain joins TRBV7-2 and TRBJ2-2; D is uncertain. The V gene lost 3 bases and the J gene lost 11 bases, with 13 bases spanning the gap. Germline V gives CDR1 SGHTA, CDR2 FQGNSA. The CDR3 covers 13 residues. The CDR3 nucleotides read TGTGCCAGCAGCTTGTTTGGGATCGGCGAGCTGTTTTTT. It translates to CASSLFGIGELFF. The full variable domain, its missing parts supplied by reference TRBV7-2 and TRBJ2-2, is GAGVSQSPSNKVTEKGKDVELRCDPISGHTALYWYRQSLGQGLEFLIYFQGNSAPDKSGLPSDRFSAERTGGSVSTLTIQRTQQEDSAVYLCASSLFGIGELFFGEGSRLTVL.